These 26 T cell receptor beta chains were all obtained from the same sample, sequenced in a study of T cell changes during pregnancy in multiple sclerosis. The method was immunoSEQ multiplex PCR; TCRdb's version includes in-frame clones alone and lacks a portion of them. The data hold 30,000 to 45,000 clones, with approximately 92% observed a single time. Sample: peripheral blood, taken before pregnancy. The receptor source for this set is a female donor with multiple sclerosis, enrolled in a pregnancy study.

The chain is built from TRBV6-5 and TRBJ1-1, with 10 bases lining up with TRBD1. V dropped 2 bases and J dropped 6; count of bases not matched to a gene: 6. CDR1 and CDR2 from the germline V gene are MNHEY and SVGAGI. The CDR3 is 15 residues long. The CDR3 DNA follows: TGTGCCAGCAGTTACGCGACCGGACAGGGGGCTGAAGCTTTCTTT. Translation: CASSYATGQGAEAFF.

Worth noting for this clone: Germline is not matched at one junction end, which may reflect a read error. The rearrangement joins TRBV18 to TRBJ2-7, with 8 bases matching TRBD1. Per the germline V gene, CDR1 is KGHSH and CDR2 is LQKENI. The CDR3 runs to 17 residues. This chain's CDR3 is CAGSPPTGAPVSYEQYF. CDR3 DNA: TGTGCCGGCTCACCACCGACAGGGGCGCCCGTCTCCTACGAGCAGTACTTC.

The chain recombines TRBV5-1 with TRBJ2-7; D is possibly TRBD1 (6 bases). Trimming removed 1 base from V and 4 bases from J, with 15 bases in between. This CDR3 spans 15 amino acids. Germline CDR1 SGHRS, CDR2 YFSETQ. CDR3 sequence: CASSLYQGTTYEQYF. The CDR3 nucleotides are TGCGCCAGCAGCTTGTATCAGGGGACGACTTACGAGCAGTACTTC.

The chain links TRBV6-1 to TRBJ1-3; D is ambiguous. This CDR3 is 15 amino acids long. The V gene lost 2 bases and the J gene lost 0 bases, with 8 bases spanning the gap. Per germline, CDR1 MNHNS and CDR2 SASEGT. The CDR3, as DNA: TGTGCCAGCAGTGAACGTGGCCTCTCTGGAAACACCATATATTTT. It yields the protein CASSERGLSGNTIYF.

This chain connects TRBV30 to TRBJ2-1; 13 nucleotides align to TRBD2. The CDR3 consists of 15 residues. From germline, CDR1 is GTSNPN and CDR2 SVGIG (reference sequence). Germline trimming cut 0 bases from V and 5 bases from J; bases unmatched to any gene: 1. CDR3 residues: CAWSVGTSGNNEQFF. In nucleotides, the CDR3 is TGTGCCTGGAGTGTAGGGACTAGCGGGAACAATGAGCAGTTCTTC.

This clone was detected a few times. This chain connects TRBV2 to TRBJ2-3, with a weak D call TRBD1 (6 bases). Trimming removed 5 bases at V and 6 bases at J, with 18 bases between. The CDR3 has 15 residues. Germline V gives CDR1 SNHLY, CDR2 FYNNEI. The CDR3 region is CASSPRGTGSDTQYF. In DNA, the CDR3 is TGTGCCAGCAGTCCTCGCGGCACAGGGTCCGATACGCAGTATTTT.

Points on this clone: Other DNA sequences in this sample translate to the same CDR3. V usage is TRBV5-1 and J usage is TRBJ2-7, with 10 bases matching TRBD2. The germline V gene has CDR1 SGHRS and CDR2 YFSETQ. Losses at the gene ends were 3 bases for V and 6 bases for J; bases not matched to a gene: 9. The CDR3 is 15 residues long. The DNA for the CDR3 is TGCGCCAGCAGCTCCCTAGCGGGAGACCTCCCCGAGCAGTACTTC. Protein product: CASSSLAGDLPEQYF.

In its sample, this clone was seen once. The V call is TRBV2, the J call TRBJ1-1; weak D call: TRBD1 (6 bases). The CDR3 has 15 amino acids. Trimming removed 6 bases from V and 0 bases from J, with 14 bases in between. The germline V gene encodes CDR1 SNHLY and CDR2 FYNNEI. The chain's CDR3 is CASSASGHLNTEAFF. The CDR3 coding sequence is TGTGCCAGCAGCGCGTCGGGACATCTGAACACTGAAGCTTTCTTT. Looking up the rest from reference TRBV2 and TRBJ1-1 gives the full variable domain: EPEVTQTPSHQVTQMGQEVILRCVPISNHLYFYWYRQILGQKVEFLVSFYNNEISEKSEIFDDQFSVERPDGSNFTLKIRSTKLEDSAMYFCASSASGHLNTEAFFGQGTRLTVV.

This clone occurred once. This sequence joins TRBV5-1 and TRBJ2-7; possible D gene TRBD2, 5 bases. In germline, CDR1 is SGHRS, CDR2 YFSETQ. This CDR3 is built from 14 residues. V was pared by 0 bases and J by 0 bases, with 7 bases between. The CDR3 bases are TGCGCCAGCAGCTTGGGTGCGGGCTCCTACGAGCAGTACTTC. Protein: CASSLGAGSYEQYF. Together with reference TRBV5-1 and TRBJ2-7, the CDR3 gives the full variable domain: KAGVTQTPRYLIKTRGQQVTLSCSPISGHRSVSWYQQTPGQGLQFLFEYFSETQRNKGNFPGRFSGRQFSNSRSEMNVSTLELGDSALYLCASSLGAGSYEQYFGPGTRLTVT.

In this sample, this clone turned up once. The V gene is TRBV2, the J gene TRBJ2-1, with 12 bases identical to TRBD2. Trimming removed 6 bases from V and 9 bases from J; junction bases left unmatched: 6. The CDR3 contains 14 residues. Germline CDR1 and CDR2: SNHLY and FYNNEI. The CDR3: CASRTSGRISEQFF. CDR3 coding DNA: TGTGCCAGCAGGACTAGCGGGAGAATAAGTGAGCAGTTCTTC.

The chain links TRBV4-1 to TRBJ2-5; possibly TRBD2 for D (6 bases). In germline, CDR1 is MGHRA, CDR2 YSYEKL. Trimming cost V 0 bases and J 5 bases, with 13 bases left between them. The CDR3 is 15 amino acids. This CDR3 reads CASSQEEGWVETQYF. Here the CDR3 DNA reads TGCGCCAGCAGCCAAGAGGAGGGTTGGGTGGAGACCCAGTACTTC.

The chain uses TRBV6-5 and TRBJ2-2; D unresolved. This CDR3 contains 12 residues. V lost 3 bases and J lost 6, with 5 bases in between. Germline CDR1 is MNHEY and CDR2 is SVGAGI. The CDR3 here is CASSYTSGELFF. CDR3 DNA sequence: TGTGCCAGCAGTTATACTTCCGGGGAGCTGTTTTTT.

This sequence joins TRBV7-9 and TRBJ2-2; 10 bases agree with TRBD1. V lost 4 bases and J lost 8; bases outside the gene matches: 1. The CDR3 consists of 13 residues. CDR1 is SEHNR, CDR2 FQNEAQ, per germline (reference sequence). Here the CDR3 DNA reads TGTGCCAGCAGCTCGGGACAGGGGGGGGAGCTGTTTTTT. Protein: CASSSGQGGELFF.

The genes are TRBV19 and TRBJ2-7, with D maybe TRBD1 (5 bases). CDR3 size: 13 residues. Germline CDR1 reads LNHDA; CDR2 reads SQIVND (reference sequence). The V end was cut by 3 bases, the J end by 6 bases, with 12 bases between. The CDR3 nucleotides are TGTGCCAGTAGTATGGTCAGGGCGGCCGAGCAGTACTTC. It translates to CASSMVRAAEQYF.

This sequence joins TRBV18 and TRBJ1-4; 7 bases fit TRBD1. Trimming at V came to 3 bases and at J to 4 bases, leaving 5 bases not matched to a gene. The CDR3 spans 15 residues. Germline V CDR1 and CDR2: KGHSH, LQKENI. CDR3 sequence: CASSPNRGLNEKLFF. The CDR3 region has the DNA TGTGCCAGCTCACCGAACAGGGGCCTTAATGAAAAACTGTTTTTT. Supplemented by reference TRBV18 and TRBJ1-4, the full variable domain reads NAGVMQNPRHLVRRRGQEARLRCSPMKGHSHVYWYRQLPEEGLKFMVYLQKENIIDESGMPKERFSAEFPKEGPSILRIQQVVRGDSAAYFCASSPNRGLNEKLFFGSGTQLSVL.

The rearrangement links TRBV23-1 to TRBJ2-3; 7 nucleotides agree with TRBD2. TRBV23-1 is designated an ORF whose function remains uncertain. This CDR3 is 17 amino acids long. Trimming took 0 bases from V and 1 from J; bases not matched to a gene: 7. The CDR3 DNA follows: TGCGCCAGCAGTCAATCGGCGGCGGGAGTGGGCACAGATACGCAGTATTTT. It yields the protein CASSQSAAGVGTDTQYF.

This rearrangement joins TRBV20-1 to TRBJ2-3, with D unclear. The V end lost 0 bases, the J end lost 8 bases, and 6 bases lay between the germline ends. The CDR3 extends over 11 amino acids. In germline, CDR1 is DFQATT, CDR2 SNEGSKA (reference sequence). The CDR3 sequence is CSARDRGTQYF. The CDR3 DNA is TGCAGTGCTAGAGATCGAGGTACGCAGTATTTT.

This clone occurred once. The V and J genes are TRBV27 and TRBJ1-1; D unresolved. The CDR3 is made up of 16 amino acids. Germline CDR1 is MNHEY and CDR2 is SMNVEV (reference sequence). The V gene lost 5 bases and the J gene lost 4 bases, with 20 bases spanning the gap. CDR3 in amino acids: CASSTRNLVRGTEAFF. The CDR3 region has the DNA TGTGCCAGCAGTACTAGAAACTTGGTTCGGGGCACTGAAGCTTTCTTT.

This clone was observed a single time. The chain uses TRBV28 and TRBJ2-5, with 7 bases matching TRBD2. The V segment lost 6 bases and the J segment 2 bases; nucleotides outside the gene matches: 6. Germline CDR1 MDHEN, CDR2 SYDVKM. The CDR3 sequence is 14 residues long. For the CDR3, the DNA is TGTGCCAGCAGCCCTGGGGGGGAACAAGAGACCCAGTACTTC. Protein: CASSPGGEQETQYF.

The chain is built from TRBV5-1 and TRBJ2-3; D possibly corresponds to TRBD1 (5 bases). Germline V gene data show CDR1 as SGHRS and CDR2 as YFSETQ. Trimming took off 0 bases at V and 2 bases at J, with 13 bases between the two ends. The CDR3 length is 16 residues. The CDR3, as DNA: TGCGCCAGCAGCTTGGCGCAGGGCCCTACCACAGATACGCAGTATTTT. The encoded protein is CASSLAQGPTTDTQYF.

V gene TRBV19 combines with J gene TRBJ2-6; tentative D call: TRBD2 (6 bases). Looked up from germline, CDR1 is LNHDA and CDR2 is SQIVND (reference sequence). There are 16 residues in the CDR3. V lost 6 bases, J lost 1 base, and 13 bases lay in between. CDR3 residues: CASSQSGGSGANVLTF. For the CDR3, the DNA is TGTGCCAGTAGCCAGTCCGGGGGATCTGGGGCCAACGTCCTGACTTTC.

The chain recombines TRBV5-1 with TRBJ2-3; D possibly corresponds to TRBD1 (6 bases). Germline V CDR1 and CDR2: SGHRS, YFSETQ. CDR3 length equals 14 residues. V was trimmed by 2 bases and J by 5 bases, leaving 12 bases between them. CDR3 residues: CASSLQGLEDTQYF. DNA of the CDR3: TGCGCCAGCAGCTTACAGGGTCTAGAAGATACGCAGTATTTT.

The chain employs TRBV9 and TRBJ2-5; 10 nucleotides align to TRBD2. This CDR3 contains 14 residues. Per the germline V gene, CDR1 is SGDLS and CDR2 is YYNGEE. V was clipped by 7 bases and J by 5 bases; unmatched bases: 8. The CDR3 sequence: CASQREGPGETQYF. The DNA for the CDR3 is TGTGCCAGCCAGCGGGAGGGCCCTGGGGAGACCCAGTACTTC.

The chain has TRBV27 and TRBJ2-1; TRBD2 aligns across 7 bases. The CDR3 is made up of 16 amino acids. The J segment lost 3 bases and the V segment lost 0 bases, leaving 5 bases of the junction unmatched. Germline assignment: CDR1 MNHEY and CDR2 SMNVEV (reference sequence). The CDR3 here is CASSLSGLLDYNEQFF. DNA of the CDR3: TGTGCCAGCAGTTTATCGGGACTACTTGACTACAATGAGCAGTTCTTC.

Points on this clone: The junction differs from germline at one of its ends, possibly a read error. The sample carries other DNA sequences with the same CDR3. V and J are TRBV5-1 and TRBJ1-1; 10 bases fit TRBD1. This CDR3 is built from 17 residues. Germline CDR1 is SGHRS and CDR2 is YFSETQ. CDR3: CASSFTGQGTENTEAFF. CDR3 sequence (DNA): TGCGCCAGCAGCTTTACGGGACAGGGGACCGAGAACACTGAAGCCTTCTTT.

The J gene is TRBJ2-3, the V gene TRBV18, with D possibly being TRBD2 (5 bases). CDR3 length: 15 amino acids. Germline-derived CDR1 and CDR2 are KGHSH and LQKENI. Trimming shortened V by 3 bases and J by 1 base, and 11 bases separated the two germline ends. The DNA of the CDR3 is TGTGCCAGCTCACCTCTAGCACCGGGCACAGATACGCAGTATTTT. Its protein is CASSPLAPGTDTQYF.